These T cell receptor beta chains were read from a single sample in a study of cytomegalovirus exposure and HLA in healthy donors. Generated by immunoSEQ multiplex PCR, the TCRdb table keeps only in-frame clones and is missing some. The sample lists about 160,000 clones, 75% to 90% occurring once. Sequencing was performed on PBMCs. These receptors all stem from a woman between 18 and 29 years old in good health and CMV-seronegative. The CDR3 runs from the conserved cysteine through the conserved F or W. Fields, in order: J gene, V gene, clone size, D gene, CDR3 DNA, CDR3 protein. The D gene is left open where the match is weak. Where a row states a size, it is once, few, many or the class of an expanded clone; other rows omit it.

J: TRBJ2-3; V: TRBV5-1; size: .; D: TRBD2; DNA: TGCGCCAGCAGCTTGGGGCTAGCGGGGCCCACAGATACGCAGTATTTT; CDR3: CASSLGLAGPTDTQYF
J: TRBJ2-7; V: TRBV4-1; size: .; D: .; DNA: TGCGCCAGCAGCCAAGAGGTACTGGTAACCTACGAGCAGTACTTC; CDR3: CASSQEVLVTYEQYF
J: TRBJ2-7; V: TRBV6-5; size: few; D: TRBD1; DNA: TGTGCCAGCAGTCCCTCCGGGACAGAGCCCTACGAGCAGTACTTC; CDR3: CASSPSGTEPYEQYF
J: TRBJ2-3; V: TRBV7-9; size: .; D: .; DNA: TGTGCCAGCAGTTACACAGAAGATACGCAGTATTTT; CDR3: CASSYTEDTQYF
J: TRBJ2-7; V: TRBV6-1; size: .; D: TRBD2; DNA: TGTGCCAGCAGTGAAGGCGGGGGAGACTACGAGCAGTACTTC; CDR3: CASSEGGGDYEQYF
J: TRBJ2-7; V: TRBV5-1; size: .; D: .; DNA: TGCGCCAGCAGCTTGGGCCTGCGGGGCCGCTTCAAGCAGTACTTC; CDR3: CASSLGLRGRFKQYF
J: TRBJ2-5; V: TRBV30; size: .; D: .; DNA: TGTGCCCTGGAGGAACAGGGGGGGATCCCGGAGACCCAGTACTTC; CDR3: CALEEQGGIPETQYF
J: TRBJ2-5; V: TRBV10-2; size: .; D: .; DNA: TGCGCCAGCGAGCCGAAAACGCAAGAGACCCAGTACTTC; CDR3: CASEPKTQETQYF
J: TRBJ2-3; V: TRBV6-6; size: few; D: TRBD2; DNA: TGTGCCAGCAGTTACGAAGGGTGGGGGGGAAGAGATACGCAGTATTTT; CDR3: CASSYEGWGGRDTQYF
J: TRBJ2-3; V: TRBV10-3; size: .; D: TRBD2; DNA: TGTGCCGTAGGACTAGCGGGAGCAGATACGCAGTATTTT; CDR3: CAVGLAGADTQYF
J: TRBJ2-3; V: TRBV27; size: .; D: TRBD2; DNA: TGTGCCAGCACCAAACTGGGGCTAGCGGGAGAATCGCAGTATTTT; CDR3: CASTKLGLAGESQYF
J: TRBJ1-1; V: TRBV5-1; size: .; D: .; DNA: TGCGCCAGCAGCTTGCTTATCAACTCTGAAGCTTTCTTT; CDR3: CASSLLINSEAFF
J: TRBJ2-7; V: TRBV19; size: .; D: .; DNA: TGTGCCAGTAGTATGCAAGGGGCAGCTCTTGAGCAGTACTTC; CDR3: CASSMQGAALEQYF
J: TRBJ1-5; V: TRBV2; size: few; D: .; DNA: TGTGCCAGCGGCGAATACAGGGTCGACCAGCCCCAGCATTTT; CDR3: CASGEYRVDQPQHF
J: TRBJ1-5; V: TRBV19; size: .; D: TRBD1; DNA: TGTGCCAGTAGTGGCCAGGGGGGTCAGCCCCAGCATTTT; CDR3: CASSGQGGQPQHF
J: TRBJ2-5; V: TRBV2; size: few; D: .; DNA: TGTGCCAGCAGACTAGACTTCCAAGAGACCCAGTACTTC; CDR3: CASRLDFQETQYF
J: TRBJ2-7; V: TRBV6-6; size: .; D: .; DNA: TGTGCCAGCAGTCAGGGGTTTCGGGAGCAGTACTTC; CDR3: CASSQGFREQYF
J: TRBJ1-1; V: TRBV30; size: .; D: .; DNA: TGTGCCTGGAGTGTATCACGGGCAGGGTGGGCCACTGAAGCTTTCTTT; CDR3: CAWSVSRAGWATEAFF
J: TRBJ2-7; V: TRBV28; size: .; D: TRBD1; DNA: TGTGCCAGCAGTCTCCGGACAGGGTCGGGCTACGAGCAGTACTTC; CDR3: CASSLRTGSGYEQYF
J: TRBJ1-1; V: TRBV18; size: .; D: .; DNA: TGTGCCAGCTCACCCAATACAGCGAACACTGAAGCTTTCTTT; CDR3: CASSPNTANTEAFF
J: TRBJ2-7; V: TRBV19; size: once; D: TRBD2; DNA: TGTGCCAGTAGTATGACGGGGGGGAATTTCTACGAGCAGTACTTC; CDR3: CASSMTGGNFYEQYF
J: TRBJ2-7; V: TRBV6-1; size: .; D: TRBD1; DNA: TGTGCCACCGAGACAGGGTCGGGCGAGCAGTACTTC; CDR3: CATETGSGEQYF
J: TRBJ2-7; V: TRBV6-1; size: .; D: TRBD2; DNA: TGTGCCAGCAGCGACGCGGGGGGGGGCTACGAGCAGTACTTC; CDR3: CASSDAGGGYEQYF
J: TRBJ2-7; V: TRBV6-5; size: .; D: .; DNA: TGTGCCAGCAGTTACGCAGGGGCCTCCTCCTACGAGCAGTACTTC; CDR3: CASSYAGASSYEQYF
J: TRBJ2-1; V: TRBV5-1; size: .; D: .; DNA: TGCGCCAGCAGGGATAGCGGAGGGCCCCCAAATGAGCAGTTCTTC; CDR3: CASRDSGGPPNEQFF
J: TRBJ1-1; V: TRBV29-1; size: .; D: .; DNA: TGCAGCGTCGTAATAGGGGAATTTGGGAAGACTGAAGCTTTCTTT; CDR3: CSVVIGEFGKTEAFF
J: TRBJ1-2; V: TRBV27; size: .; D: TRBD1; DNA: TGTGCCAGCAGCACAGGGGGCGGATCTAACTATGGCTACACCTTC; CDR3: CASSTGGGSNYGYTF
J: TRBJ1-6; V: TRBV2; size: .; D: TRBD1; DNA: TGTGCCAGCTTCTCGACAGGGGGGAATTCACCCCTCCACTTT; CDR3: CASFSTGGNSPLHF
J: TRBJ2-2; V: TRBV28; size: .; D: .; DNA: TGTGCCAGCAGTTTAGGCCAGAACACCGGGGAGCTGTTTTTT; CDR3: CASSLGQNTGELFF
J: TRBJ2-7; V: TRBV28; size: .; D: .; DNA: TGTGCCAGCACGACTGAGGCCGAGCAGTACTTC; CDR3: CASTTEAEQYF
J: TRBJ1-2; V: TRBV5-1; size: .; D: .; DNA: TGCGCCAGCAGCCGCTGGGACACCTATGGCTACACCTTC; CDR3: CASSRWDTYGYTF
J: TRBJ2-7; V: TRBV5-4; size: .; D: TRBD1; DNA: TGTGCCAGCAGCTTGGACAGGGGTTCCTACGAGCAGTACTTC; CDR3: CASSLDRGSYEQYF
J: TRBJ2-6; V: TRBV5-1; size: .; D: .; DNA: TGCGCCAGCAGGTCTCGCTCTGGGGCCAACGTCCTGACTTTC; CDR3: CASRSRSGANVLTF
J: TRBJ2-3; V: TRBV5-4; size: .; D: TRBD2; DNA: TGTGCCTCCGCTACTAGCGGGGGGGCTCGGGATACGCAGTATTTT; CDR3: CASATSGGARDTQYF
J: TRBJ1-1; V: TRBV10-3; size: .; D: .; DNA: TGTGCCATCAGTGAGTCGGCAGTGATGAACACTGAAGCTTTCTTT; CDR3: CAISESAVMNTEAFF
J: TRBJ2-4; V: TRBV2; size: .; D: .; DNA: TGTGCCAGCAGTGGAGGGGGGGGGTCGGGCAAAAACATTCAGTACTTC; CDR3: CASSGGGGSGKNIQYF
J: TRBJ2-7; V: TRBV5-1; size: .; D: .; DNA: TGCGCCAGCAGCTTGGTTACTGGAGACTACGAGCAGTACTTC; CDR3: CASSLVTGDYEQYF
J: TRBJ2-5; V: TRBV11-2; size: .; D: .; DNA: TGTGCCAGCAGCCTGGGTCCGGCGGAAGAGACCCAGTACTTC; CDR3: CASSLGPAEETQYF
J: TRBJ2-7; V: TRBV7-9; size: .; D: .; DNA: TGTGCCAGCAGCTTTCCCGGGAGCTACGAGCAGTACTTC; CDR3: CASSFPGSYEQYF
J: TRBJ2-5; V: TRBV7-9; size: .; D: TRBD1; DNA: TGTGCCAGTGCAATCGGGACAGGACAAGAGACCCAGTACTTC; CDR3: CASAIGTGQETQYF
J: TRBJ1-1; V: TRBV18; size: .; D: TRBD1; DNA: TGTGCCAGCTCTTTCGGACAGGGGGCGGTGAACACTGAAGCTTTCTTT; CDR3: CASSFGQGAVNTEAFF
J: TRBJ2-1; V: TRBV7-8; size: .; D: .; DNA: TGTGCCAGCAGCTTAGTTCGCCAGGGATACAATGAGCAGTTCTTC; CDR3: CASSLVRQGYNEQFF
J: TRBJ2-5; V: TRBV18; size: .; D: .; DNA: TGTGCCAGCTCACCCCGAGAGACCCAGTACTTC; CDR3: CASSPRETQYF
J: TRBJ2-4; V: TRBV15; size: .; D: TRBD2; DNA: TGTGCCACCAGCAGAGGACTAGCCCAAAACATTCAGTACTTC; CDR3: CATSRGLAQNIQYF
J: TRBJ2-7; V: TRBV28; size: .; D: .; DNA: TGTGCCAGCAGGCGAGACAGAATAAACGAGCAGTACTTC; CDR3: CASRRDRINEQYF
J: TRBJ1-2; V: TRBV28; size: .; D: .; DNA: TGTGCCAGCAGCTCGAACTATGGCTACACCTTC; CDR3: CASSSNYGYTF
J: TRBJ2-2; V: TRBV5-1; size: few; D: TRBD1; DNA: TGCGCCAGCAGCTATGGGACAGGGGGCGGGGAGCTGTTTTTT; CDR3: CASSYGTGGGELFF
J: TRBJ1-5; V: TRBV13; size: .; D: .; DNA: TGTGCCAGCAGCTTCCTCCCCCCAGCAGGAAGCAATCAGCCCCAGCATTTT; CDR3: CASSFLPPAGSNQPQHF
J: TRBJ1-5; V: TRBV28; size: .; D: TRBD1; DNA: TGTGCCAGCACCCCCATTACAGGGGGCAATCAGCCCCAGCATTTT; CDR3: CASTPITGGNQPQHF
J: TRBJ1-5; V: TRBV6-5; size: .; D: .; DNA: TGTGCCAGCAGACTAGGGCTCAATCAGCCCCAGCATTTT; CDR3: CASRLGLNQPQHF
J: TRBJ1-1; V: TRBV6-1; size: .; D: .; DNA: TGTGCCAGCAGCGCTTTGGGGGGGGAAACCGAAGCTTTCTTT; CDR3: CASSALGGETEAFF
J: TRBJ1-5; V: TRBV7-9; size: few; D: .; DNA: TGTGCCAGCAGCTTAGGGGGGGGCAATCAGCCCCAGCATTTT; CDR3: CASSLGGGNQPQHF
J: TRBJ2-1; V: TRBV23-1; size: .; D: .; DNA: TGCGCCAGCAGTCAATCGCCACAAGTTAAGGGGGTGTTAGTCCATGAGCAGTTCTTC; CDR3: CASSQSPQVKGVLVHEQFF
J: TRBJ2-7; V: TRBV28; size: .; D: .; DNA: TGTGCCAGCAGTTCCCTTGACAACGTATACTACGAGCAGTACTTC; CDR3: CASSSLDNVYYEQYF
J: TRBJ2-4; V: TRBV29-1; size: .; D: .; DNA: TGCAGCGTTGGTTTGCGGGCCAAAAACATTCAGTACTTC; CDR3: CSVGLRAKNIQYF